Listed here are 18 T cell receptor beta chains from one sample, sequenced in a study of T cell clonality in common variable immunodeficiency. Study-level findings and limits: Common variable immunodeficiency TCR beta sequences reportedly had fewer deletions and N-nucleotide insertions.

Assay used: immunoSEQ multiplex PCR; TCRdb lists only in-frame clones, some missing. The sample shows tens of thousands of clones, no singletons; the ten largest hold about 6.3%. Antigens of these TCRs are unknown. Input material: peripheral blood mononuclear cells. These receptor sequences come from a human donor with common variable immunodeficiency.

Notes on this clone: Read coverage stops 3 residues before the CDR3 terminus; the germline J gene supplies the remainder. The chain couples TRBV6-2 or TRBV6-3 to TRBJ2-3; TRBD2 agrees at 12 bases. CDR1 MNHEY and CDR2 SVGEGT come from the germline V gene. The trim removed 7 bases at V and 5 bases at J, leaving 13 bases unmatched. The CDR3 loop spans 17 amino acids. CDR3 bases read: TGTGCCAGCAACCTTAACCTAGCGGGAGGGCCGGTAGATACG. It encodes CASNLNLAGGPVDT. The entire CDR3 sequence reads CASNLNLAGGPVDTQYF.

This clone was seen many times. The DNA ends 3 residues before the CDR3 does, and the rest of the CDR3 is filled in from the germline J gene. The chain combines TRBV29-1 with TRBJ2-5, with D possibly TRBD1 on 6 matching bases. In germline, CDR1 is SQVTM, CDR2 ANQGSEA. This CDR3 spans 12 amino acids. Trimming took 6 bases from V and 3 from J, leaving 11 bases between them. CDR3 in amino acids: CSVANREETQYF. The covered CDR3 bases are TGCAGCGTGGCTAACAGGGAAGAGACC.

For this clone: The CDR3 end lies 3 residues beyond the end of the read and is filled in from the germline J gene. This chain links TRBV7-8 with TRBJ2-7, with TRBD2 matching over 10 bases. This CDR3 spans 17 amino acids. Germline V gene data show CDR1 as SGHVS and CDR2 as FQNEAQ. Losses at the gene ends were 5 bases for V and 3 bases for J; bases not matched to a gene: 13. The CDR3 protein is CASSLRIAGGHDYEQYF. The sequenced CDR3 bases are TGTGCCAGCAGCCTCCGAATAGCGGGGGGCCATGACTACGAG.

This clone was seen at least ten times. Read sequence stops 3 residues before the CDR3 end, and the germline J gene provides the missing end. The chain employs TRBV19 and TRBJ2-7; D unclear. The length of the CDR3 is 14 residues. V was shortened by 2 bases and J by 3 bases, with 11 bases between the two germline ends. Germline V gene lookup returns CDR1 LNHDA and CDR2 SQIVND (reference sequence). The CDR3 sequence: CASSIQGPFYEQYF. The sequenced CDR3 bases are TGTGCCAGTAGTATACAAGGTCCATTCTACGAG.

In this sample, this clone turned up many times. The read gets to within 3 residues of the CDR3 end, and the germline J gene fills in the rest. The chain employs TRBV19 and TRBJ2-5; a weak D match, TRBD1 (5 bases). This CDR3 is 14 amino acids long. Trimming removed 1 base from V and 2 bases from J, with 8 bases in between. Germline V gene sequence: CDR1 LNHDA, CDR2 SQIVND (reference sequence). CDR3 amino acids: CASSIGGWQETQYF. The covered CDR3 bases are TGTGCCAGTAGTATAGGGGGCTGGCAAGAGACC.

This clone was recorded many times. With the read ending 3 residues before the CDR3 end, the germline J gene is used to fill in that end. The chain carries TRBV19 and TRBJ2-3, with D perhaps matching TRBD2 (5 bases). Looked up from germline, CDR1 is LNHDA and CDR2 is SQIVND (reference sequence). The CDR3 loop spans 14 amino acids. CDR3 protein: CASSIVLGRVTQYF. CDR3 DNA, as far as it was read: TGTGCCAGTAGTATAGTACTAGGAAGGGTCACG.

The table lists this clone with many counts. The read ends 3 residues before the CDR3 terminus; that terminus is restored from the germline J gene. The chain couples TRBV19 to TRBJ2-2; 9 bases map to TRBD2. The CDR3 totals 16 residues. Unmatched junction bases numbered 9, after V lost 5 bases and J lost 5 bases. CDR1 and CDR2 (germline): LNHDA, SQIVND (reference sequence). The sequenced part of the CDR3 DNA is TGTGCCAGTAGTTCCCCGGGACTAGCAGCGACCGGGGAG. Protein sequence: CASSSPGLAATGE. The complete CDR3 protein is CASSSPGLAATGELFF.

This clone was seen many times. The missing CDR3 end, 3 residues past where the read stops, is filled in from the germline J gene. The V gene is TRBV20-1, the J gene TRBJ2-1; TRBD2 aligns across 11 bases. The CDR3 has 16 residues. Per the germline V gene, CDR1 is DFQATT and CDR2 is SNEGSKA (reference sequence). V dropped 4 bases and J dropped 2; count of bases not matched to a gene: 7. CDR3 bases read: TGCAGTGCTATAGCTAGCGGGAGGTCCCCCTACAATGAG. It translates to CSAIASGRSPYNE. The full CDR3 sequence reads CSAIASGRSPYNEQFF.

About this clone: The read ends 3 residues before the CDR3 terminus; that terminus is restored from the germline J gene. V is TRBV19 and J is TRBJ2-5, with 10 bases aligning to TRBD1. This CDR3 region has 15 residues. Germline CDR1 LNHDA, CDR2 SQIVND (reference sequence). V dropped 5 bases and J dropped 5; count of bases not matched to a gene: 8. The part of the CDR3 DNA that was read is TGTGCCAGTAGTCCTGACAGGGGGCGGGAGGAGACC. Amino acids: CASSPDRGREET. The entire CDR3 is CASSPDRGREETQYF.

Notes on this clone: The read ends 3 residues early relative to the CDR3; the germline J gene fills the gap. The chain has TRBV20-1 and TRBJ2-5; TRBD2 agrees at 7 bases. The length of the CDR3 is 14 residues. V trimming: 1 base; J trimming: 2 bases; junction bases outside the gene matches: 4. Germline CDR1 and CDR2: DFQATT and SNEGSKA (reference sequence). Partial CDR3 DNA: TGCAGTGCTAGAGTTTGGGGGGGTCAAGAGACC. Protein sequence: CSARVWGGQET. The full CDR3 protein is CSARVWGGQETQYF.

As concerns this clone: The missing CDR3 end, 3 residues past where the read stops, is filled in from the germline J gene. The chain is built from TRBV5-6 and TRBJ2-1, with a tentative D call TRBD2 (6 bases). Trimming left V 5 bases short and J 6 bases short, with 15 bases between. The CDR3 is 14 residues long. Germline values: CDR1 SGHDT, CDR2 YYEEEE. The covered CDR3 bases are TGTGCCAGCAGTCTGGTGCGGACTATCAATGAG. It specifies CASSLVRTINE. From start to end, the CDR3 is CASSLVRTINEQFF.

This clone was observed a handful of times. Read coverage stops 3 residues before the CDR3 terminus; the germline J gene supplies the remainder. The chain is built from TRBV19 and TRBJ2-7; 10 bases fit TRBD2. The CDR3 contains 14 residues. Trimming cost V 7 bases and J 4 bases; bases outside gene matches: 7. Germline CDR1 and CDR2: LNHDA and SQIVND (reference sequence). The CDR3 DNA, read in part, is TGTGCCAGTACCCCGGTAGCGGGGGGTTACGAG. Translating it yields CASTPVAGGYE. The CDR3 in full is CASTPVAGGYEQYF. The full variable domain, rest sourced from reference TRBV19 and TRBJ2-7, is DGGITQSPKYLFRKEGQNVTLSCEQNLNHDAMYWYRQDPGQGLRLIYYSQIVNDFQKGDIAEGYSVSREKKESFPLTVTSAQKNPTAFYLCASTPVAGGYEQYFGPGTRLTVT.

There are many counts of this clone. The sequence runs out 3 residues before the end of the CDR3; the remainder is reconstructed from the germline J gene. The rearrangement links TRBV19 to TRBJ2-5; the match to TRBD2 covers 8 bases. The germline V gene encodes CDR1 LNHDA and CDR2 SQIVND (reference sequence). This CDR3 is 14 amino acids long. The sequenced CDR3 bases are TGTGCCAGTAGTCTATTAGCGGGACCGGGAACC. This encodes CASSLLAGPGT. The CDR3 reads in full as CASSLLAGPGTQYF.

This clone appeared many times. Read data end 3 residues before the CDR3 end; the end is taken from the germline J gene. The chain couples TRBV7-2 to TRBJ1-3; D is possibly TRBD1 (6 bases). The germline CDR1 and CDR2 sequences are SGHTA and FQGNSA. This CDR3 comprises 14 residues. V was cut by 4 bases and J by 0 bases, with 7 bases left in between. The CDR3 loop is CASSWGLSGNTIYF. Partial CDR3 DNA: TGTGCCAGCAGCTGGGGGCTCTCTGGAAACACC.

This clone was recorded many times. The read falls 3 residues short of the CDR3 end, and the missing part is taken from the germline J gene. The genes are TRBV30 and TRBJ2-5; D unresolved. From germline, CDR1 is GTSNPN and CDR2 SVGIG (reference sequence). The V and J ends lost 2 bases and 3 bases respectively, with 7 bases between them. The CDR3 is 12 residues long. CDR3 protein: CAWSILKETQYF. Partial CDR3 DNA: TGTGCCTGGAGTATACTTAAAGAGACC.

This clone was counted only a few times. The read is 3 residues too short to cover the CDR3 end, so that end is filled in from the germline J gene. The chain has TRBV6-1 and TRBJ1-5; D is unresolved. Germline assignment: CDR1 MNHNS and CDR2 SASEGT. Trimming took 2 bases from V and 0 from J, leaving 17 bases between them. The CDR3 spans 18 residues. The CDR3 is CASSERGDGFYSNQPQHF. The CDR3 bases that were read are TGTGCCAGCAGTGAACGGGGTGATGGGTTTTATAGCAATCAGCCC.

Details on this clone: The read gets to within 3 residues of the CDR3 end, and the germline J gene fills in the rest. The chain combines TRBV30 with TRBJ2-5, with D perhaps TRBD1 (6 bases). From germline, CDR1 is GTSNPN and CDR2 SVGIG (reference sequence). The CDR3 consists of 12 residues. V was clipped by 3 bases and J by 5 bases, with 10 bases between them. This CDR3 is CAWRTGWETQYF. Partial CDR3 DNA: TGTGCCTGGAGAACAGGGTGGGAGACC.

Regarding this clone: With the read ending 3 residues before the CDR3 end, the germline J gene is used to fill in that end. The chain combines TRBV11-3 with TRBJ2-3; TRBD2 might be the D (5 bases). CDR3 length: 14 residues. V shed 5 bases and J shed 3 bases, with 12 bases lying between them. Germline V gene lookup returns CDR1 SGHNT and CDR2 YENEEA. The CDR3 loop reads CASSPTRATDTQYF. CDR3 DNA (partial): TGTGCCAGCAGCCCCACGAGGGCTACAGATACG.